One and the same sample provided the 15 T cell receptor beta chains below, sequenced in a study of blood T cells in healthy people across ages. Through a sample-barcoded 5' primer and a J-beta primer mix, a second PCR was run for roughly 7 to 11 cycles. TCRdb re-analysed the 5' RACE reads in MiXCR, keeping a single row per CDR3 protein. The sample carries 700,000 to 900,000 distinct CDR3 sequences, 53% recorded once. Sequences were obtained from blood. The source is a man older than 75 in good health.

The chain recombines TRBV28 with TRBJ1-2; D uncertain. The germline V gene has CDR1 MDHEN and CDR2 SYDVKM. V lost 5 bases and J lost 4, with 14 bases in between. The CDR3 covers 14 residues. The CDR3 region has the DNA TGTGCCAGCAGTACCACCGGGCGACCCTATGGCTACACCTTC. Translation gives CASSTTGRPYGYTF.

In this sample, this clonotype turned up a few times. The rearrangement links TRBV6-4 to TRBJ2-1; TRBD1 agrees at 7 bases. Germline-derived CDR1 and CDR2 are MRHNA and SNTAGT. The trim removed 2 bases at V and 3 bases at J, leaving 1 base unmatched. This CDR3 is 14 amino acids long. This CDR3 is CASSDGTVYNEQFF. In nucleotides, the CDR3 is TGTGCCAGCAGTGACGGGACAGTCTACAATGAGCAGTTCTTC.

J is TRBJ2-6 and V is TRBV10-3; D not resolved. This CDR3 region has 19 residues. Germline CDR1 ENHRY, CDR2 SYGVKD. V dropped 3 bases and J dropped 0 bases, with 18 bases sitting between them. The CDR3 here is CAISDPTRLPSSGANVLTF. CDR3 DNA sequence: TGTGCCATCAGTGACCCGACGAGGCTACCGAGCTCTGGGGCCAACGTCCTGACTTTC.

The chain links TRBV3-1 to TRBJ2-1, with 11 bases that match TRBD2. CDR1 LGHDT and CDR2 YNNKEL come from the germline V gene (reference sequence). The CDR3 loop spans 16 amino acids. The V segment lost 1 base and the J segment 9 bases; nucleotides outside the gene matches: 8. CDR3 loop: CASSQGLAGRSGEQFF. The CDR3, as DNA: TGTGCCAGCAGCCAAGGACTAGCGGGAAGATCGGGTGAGCAGTTCTTC.

This chain uses TRBV7-9 with TRBJ2-5; no definite D call. The germline V gene encodes CDR1 SEHNR and CDR2 FQNEAQ (reference sequence). The CDR3 contains 15 residues. Trimming cost V 5 bases and J 11 bases, with 24 bases left between them. CDR3 sequence: CASSAGDVVYNEQYF. The CDR3 DNA reads TGTGCCAGCAGCGCTGGGGATGTCGTATACAATGAGCAGTACTTC. Full variable domain (rest looked up from reference TRBV7-9 and TRBJ2-5): DTGVSQNPRHKITKRGQNVTFRCDPISEHNRLYWYRQTLGQGPEFLTYFQNEAQLEKSRLLSDRFSAERPKGSFSTLEIQRTEQGDSAMYLCASSAGDVVYNEQYFGPGTRLLVL.

This clonotype was counted only a few times. The genes are TRBV28 and TRBJ2-5; D uncertain. The last part of the DNA fits TRBJ2-7 better; the J call may be wrong. Looked up from germline, CDR1 is MDHEN and CDR2 is SYDVKM. CDR3 length equals 11 residues. The CDR3 sequence is CASSSINEQYF. CDR3 coding DNA: TGTGCCAGCAGTTCTATAAACGAGCAGTACTTC.

The genes are TRBV9 and TRBJ1-2, with D perhaps TRBD1 (6 bases). Trimming left V 0 bases short and J 6 bases short, with 9 bases between. The CDR3 is 13 amino acids. Germline V CDR1 and CDR2: SGDLS, YYNGEE. CDR3 in DNA: TGTGCCAGCAGCGTAGAGGGGGAAGATGGCTACACCTTC. Protein product: CASSVEGEDGYTF.

This clonotype showed up just a few times. In DNA, the CDR3 is TGTGCCAGCAGCGACCACACAGGGTCCTACGAGCAGTACTTC. As protein: CASSDHTGSYEQYF. V gene TRBV3-1 combines with J gene TRBJ2-7; D is possibly TRBD1 (6 bases). The CDR3 runs to 14 residues. CDR1 LGHDT and CDR2 YNNKEL come from the germline V gene (reference sequence). V lost 5 bases and J lost 1, with 12 bases in between.

This clonotype was found a few times. The chain uses TRBV7-2 and TRBJ2-5; D remains unclear. This CDR3 spans 12 amino acids. Trimming removed 5 bases at V and 7 bases at J, with 11 bases between. The germline V gene has CDR1 SGHTA and CDR2 FQGNSA. CDR3 amino acids: CASSPTDGTQYF. The CDR3 DNA follows: TGTGCCAGCAGCCCTACGGACGGGACCCAGTACTTC.

This clonotype was picked up a small number of times. The chain has TRBV21-1 and TRBJ2-3; TRBD2, the D gene given by the table, was not confirmed from the DNA. TRBV21-1 is marked as a pseudogene. The CDR3 length is 16 residues. CDR3 sequence reads: CASSKEGGVENRYAYF. The CDR3, as DNA: TGTGCCAGCAGTAAAGAAGGCGGGGTTGAGAACAGATACGCGTATTTT.

The chain is built from TRBV29-1 and TRBJ2-3, with TRBD2 matching 7 bases. V was clipped by 4 bases and J by 6 bases; unmatched bases: 10. Germline-derived CDR1 and CDR2 are SQVTM and ANQGSEA. The CDR3 contains 14 residues. As DNA, the CDR3 is TGCAGCGTTGGGGCGGCGGGAGTGGGGGATACGCAGTATTTT. Translation: CSVGAAGVGDTQYF.

This clonotype was seen at least ten times. This chain connects TRBV6-5 to TRBJ2-3; possible D gene TRBD2, 6 bases. The CDR3 has 15 residues. Germline values: CDR1 MNHEY, CDR2 SVGAGI. V was cut by 6 bases and J by 0 bases, with 13 bases left in between. CDR3: CASSPGERSTDTQYF. The CDR3 nucleotides are TGTGCCAGCAGCCCGGGGGAGCGAAGCACAGATACGCAGTATTTT.

A few counts support this clonotype. The V gene is TRBV6-6, the J gene TRBJ1-5; maybe TRBD1 (5 bases). Trimming shortened V by 8 bases and J by 6 bases, and 23 bases separated the two germline ends. Germline values: CDR1 MNHNY, CDR2 SVGAGI (reference sequence). The CDR3 is 16 amino acids. CDR3: CASEQNGGTKGQPQHF. The CDR3 region has the DNA TGTGCCAGCGAGCAAAACGGAGGGACTAAAGGTCAGCCCCAGCATTTT.

V usage is TRBV9 and J usage is TRBJ2-3, with D unresolved. This CDR3 has 12 amino acids. Germline V gene lookup returns CDR1 SGDLS and CDR2 YYNGEE. Trimming stripped 3 bases from V and 5 bases from J, with 7 bases between. CDR3 coding DNA: TGTGCCAGCAGCGGCCGTGGAGATACGCAGTATTTT. It specifies CASSGRGDTQYF.

The V gene is TRBV24-1, the J gene TRBJ2-3, with a tentative D call TRBD1 (5 bases). This CDR3 region has 13 residues. Germline V gene sequence: CDR1 KGHDR, CDR2 SFDVKD. V shed 7 bases and J shed 1 base, with 8 bases lying between them. CDR3 DNA sequence: TGTGCCACCAGGAGCAGGGGCACAGATACGCAGTATTTT. Translation: CATRSRGTDTQYF.